The T cell receptor beta chain described here comes from a study of blood T cell repertoires in COVID-19. The CDR3 contains 15 residues. V shed 5 bases and J 0 bases; nucleotides not matched to a gene: 4. Germline CDR1 is SGHVS and CDR2 is FQNEAQ. Source study methods: Estimation of nucleated cell counts relied on the amplification of reference gene primers. TCRdb's copy holds only in-frame clones and misses some; the assay was immunoSEQ multiplex PCR. The DNA gave D and trimming, while V, J and clone size come from that table. There are 330,000 or so clones in the sample; about 90% occur only once, and about 3% lies in the top ten.

The source is a woman in her 30s who had recovered from COVID-19. V and J are TRBV7-8 and TRBJ1-3; 7 bases map to TRBD1. The sample was PBMCs or T cells enriched from blood (not recorded which). Here the CDR3 DNA reads TGTGCCAGCAGCAGGGACAGAACCTCTGGAAACACCATATATTTT. As protein: CASSRDRTSGNTIYF.